This T cell receptor (beta chain) appears in the sequencing data of a study of blood T cell repertoires in COVID-19. About the research overall: Italy, Spain and the United States were the sources of the convalescent and acute COVID-19 samples. The analysed material was cDNA or gDNA that came from T cells, B-cell-depleted T cells, or PBMCs.

The study drew participants aged about 18 to 90 years from roughly 25 US areas. For recovered donors of Cohort 3, there were two negative PCRs, clearance, or symptom resolution. The germline V and J ends were trimmed by 1 base and 4 bases, with 13 bases remaining between them. The CDR3 is 16 amino acids. Germline V gives CDR1 LGHNA, CDR2 YSLEER. TCRdb's copy holds only in-frame clones and misses some; the assay was immunoSEQ multiplex PCR. Of over 250,000 clones listed, approximately 90% are singletons. This clonotype was sampled from a woman in her 30s who had recovered from COVID-19. This sequence joins TRBV4-3 and TRBJ1-4, with D possibly matching TRBD1 (5 bases). Sequencing used PBMCs or T cells enriched from blood (not recorded which). The CDR3 nucleotides read TGCGCCAGCAGCCAAGGATCGGACACCTATAATGAAAAACTGTTTTTT. The encoded protein is CASSQGSDTYNEKLFF.